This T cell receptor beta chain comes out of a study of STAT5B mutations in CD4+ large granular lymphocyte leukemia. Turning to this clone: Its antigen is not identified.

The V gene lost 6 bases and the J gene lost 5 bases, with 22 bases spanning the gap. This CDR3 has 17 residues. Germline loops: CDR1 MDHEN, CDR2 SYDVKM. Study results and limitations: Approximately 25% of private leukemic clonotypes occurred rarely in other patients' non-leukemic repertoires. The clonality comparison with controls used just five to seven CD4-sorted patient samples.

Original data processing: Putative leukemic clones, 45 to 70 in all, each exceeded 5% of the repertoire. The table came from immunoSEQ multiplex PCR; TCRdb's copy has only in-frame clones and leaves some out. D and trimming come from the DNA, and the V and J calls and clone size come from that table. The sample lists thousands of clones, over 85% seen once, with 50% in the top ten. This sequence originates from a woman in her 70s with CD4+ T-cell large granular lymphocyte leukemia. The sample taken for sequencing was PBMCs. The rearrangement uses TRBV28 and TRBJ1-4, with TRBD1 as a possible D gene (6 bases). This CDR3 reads CASSPRGGRGPNEKLFF. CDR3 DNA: TGTGCCAGCAGCCCGCGGGGGGGGCGAGGACCCAATGAAAAACTGTTTTTT.